A selection of T cell receptor beta chains follows, all from one sample in a study of blood T cell repertoires in COVID-19. Method: immunoSEQ multiplex PCR; TCRdb's copy keeps in-frame clones and lacks some. Among 200,000 to 250,000 clones listed, 83% were seen once. Sequencing was carried out using peripheral blood. The receptors originated from a young woman with COVID-19, enrolled during active disease. Both conserved end residues are part of each CDR3. D genes are given only for firm matches. The size of a clone is reported for some rows only, either as once, few or many, or as a class for expanded clones.

d_call,v_call,clone_size,cdr3_aa
TRBD1,TRBV5-1,NA,CASSWQGAQETQYF
NA,TRBV4-1,NA,CASSPPRTDNSPLHF
TRBD1,TRBV6-2/TRBV6-3,NA,CASSYPLATGTDTDTQYF
NA,TRBV5-5,once,CASSFGSGGGNTIYF
NA,TRBV7-2,NA,CASSSPEVGTLEKLFF
TRBD1,TRBV5-1,NA,CASSAGTGNYGYTF
TRBD1,TRBV7-9,few,CASTKTGGAGNQPQHF
NA,TRBV7-9,NA,CASSDSREKLFF
TRBD2,TRBV29-1,NA,CSVELAGAYEQYF
NA,TRBV5-4,NA,CASSPRQRNTEAFF
TRBD2,TRBV29-1,NA,CSAAREAGDYNEQFF
NA,TRBV6-2/TRBV6-3,once,CASSYSRIGGFPYEQYF
TRBD1,TRBV28,NA,CASSLPTGDETQYF
TRBD2,TRBV24-1,NA,CATSDLSGGGTDTQYF
TRBD2,TRBV30,once,CAWASTSGVYNEQFF
NA,TRBV9,few,CASSTQGSGNTIYF
TRBD1,TRBV7-9,NA,CASSRRDRVPYEQYF
NA,TRBV28,NA,CASSPSQGSNSPLHF
NA,TRBV6-6,NA,CASSYRGGEVYEQYF
TRBD2,TRBV9,NA,CASSVAAGGNQETQYF
NA,TRBV9,NA,CASSPGSLGKNIQYF
TRBD1,TRBV29-1,NA,CSTSTGTGAINEQFF
NA,TRBV6-5,NA,CASTVLGSTEAFF
NA,TRBV28,NA,CASRSGRTAGSNQPQHF
TRBD1,TRBV7-8,NA,CASSFPGQGLETQYF
NA,TRBV30,few,CAWRTQSLSPLHF
NA,TRBV23-1,NA,CASSQFRGWDEKLFF
TRBD2,TRBV27,NA,CASSLSWGGNEQFF
TRBD2,TRBV2,once,CASSGTSGGADETQYF
TRBD1,TRBV9,NA,CASSVAGRGSEKLFF
NA,TRBV11-2,few,CASSFNNSPLHF
NA,TRBV7-9,NA,CASSSWQGRGSYEQYF
TRBD1,TRBV6-6,NA,CASSTGTGLETQYF
TRBD1,TRBV2,NA,CASSEERDSKTFF
TRBD2,TRBV6-5,NA,CASSYERGATQYF
TRBD2,TRBV27,NA,CASSPIGSGGFDEQFF
TRBD2,TRBV7-3,NA,CASSLTGLAVQETQYF
NA,TRBV29-1,NA,CSVVLGQGQETQYF
NA,TRBV7-9,NA,CASSLLHTEAFF
TRBD2,TRBV27,NA,CASSFQRGLDIQYF
TRBD1,TRBV28,NA,CAARQGKGNTIYF
NA,TRBV27,NA,CASSLKGRSSDTQYF
TRBD2,TRBV5-4,NA,CASSPGGPIGETQYF
NA,TRBV6-2/TRBV6-3,NA,CASSYLAAYGYTF
TRBD1,TRBV11-2,NA,CASRQSRGLPEQFF
NA,TRBV19,NA,CASTLGQSFGYTF
NA,TRBV27,NA,CASSSQDTQYF
NA,TRBV6-2/TRBV6-3,NA,CASSYPEGYEQYF
NA,TRBV5-1,NA,CASRDSRVGSTDTQYF
TRBD2,TRBV19,NA,CASSTGLAGQETQYF
NA,TRBV2,NA,CASSDSRGRRGYTF
NA,TRBV6-5,NA,CASSFSPIVMNTEAFF
NA,TRBV27,NA,CASSSSLPSSYEQYF
NA,TRBV7-8,few,CASSYDSTNEKLFF
NA,TRBV6-1,few,CASSEAQLIDQPQHF